The rows below give T cell receptor beta chains drawn from one sample of a study of identical twins. TCRdb re-derived calls from the 5' RACE reads in MiXCR, one entry per CDR3 protein. The sample consists of some 790,000 distinct CDR3 sequences, 15% to 20% of them appearing once. The sample was also linked to a second study, of T cells expressing NK-cell markers.

The sequencing sample was made of PBMCs. The receptors were sampled from a woman aged 18-30 years in good health. CDR3s include the opening cysteine and the closing phenylalanine or tryptophan. The D gene is left open where the match is weak. Clone size is stated in some rows and not others, as once, few, many or a class when expanded.

v_call	j_call	clone_size	d_call	cdr3_aa	cdr3_nt
TRBV20-1	TRBJ1-1	.	.	CSARDWGERAFF	TGCAGTGCTAGAGATTGGGGGGAGAGAGCTTTCTTT
TRBV7-9	TRBJ2-1	.	.	CASSPTDYLNNEQFF	TGTGCCAGCAGCCCTACAGATTACCTAAACAATGAGCAGTTCTTC
TRBV20-1	TRBJ2-2	few	TRBD1	CSASFPRGRRAGELFF	TGCAGTGCTAGTTTCCCCAGGGGGCGCAGGGCCGGGGAGCTGTTTTTT
TRBV9	TRBJ2-1	many	.	CASSVEGNPYNEQFF	TGTGCCAGCAGCGTAGAAGGAAACCCCTACAATGAGCAGTTCTTC
TRBV5-1	TRBJ2-1	few	.	CASSLDGGSHNEQFF	TGCGCCAGCAGCTTGGATGGGGGGTCCCACAATGAGCAGTTCTTC
TRBV3-1	TRBJ2-7	.	.	CASSQERGAATPTSYEQYF	TGTGCCAGCAGCCAAGAACGGGGGGCCGCCACACCAACCTCCTACGAGCAGTACTTC
TRBV5-1	TRBJ2-5	.	.	CASSPSNPQETQYF	TGCGCCAGCAGCCCTTCTAACCCCCAAGAGACCCAGTACTTC
TRBV20-1	TRBJ2-7	few	.	CSARGQVEQYF	TGCAGTGCTAGAGGGCAGGTCGAGCAGTACTTC
TRBV4-2	TRBJ2-5	.	TRBD2	CASSQVSGGLQETQYF	TGTGCCAGCAGCCAAGTTAGCGGGGGGTTACAAGAGACCCAGTACTTC
TRBV9	TRBJ2-3	once	.	CASSVDVGTAEDTQYF	TGTGCCAGCAGCGTAGACGTCGGGACGGCGGAGGATACGCAGTATTTT
TRBV6-1	TRBJ1-1	many	.	CASSLKVNTEAFF	TGTGCCAGCTCCCTGAAGGTGAACACTGAAGCTTTCTTT
TRBV7-7	TRBJ2-3	.	TRBD2	CASTPGRAGLSDTQYF	TGTGCCAGCACTCCGGGGAGGGCGGGGCTATCAGATACGCAGTATTTT
TRBV12-3/TRBV12-4	TRBJ2-1	few	.	CASSLTSQRRDQGEQFF	TGTGCCAGCAGCTTAACGTCACAGAGGCGCGATCAAGGTGAGCAGTTCTTC
TRBV7-9	TRBJ1-3	few	TRBD1	CASSSDRHQAGNTIYF	TGTGCCAGCAGCTCGGACAGGCATCAGGCGGGAAACACCATATATTTT
TRBV20-1	TRBJ2-1	.	TRBD2	CSADRGTSGSNHEQFF	TGCAGTGCTGATCGCGGGACTAGCGGGAGTAACCATGAGCAGTTCTTC
TRBV12-3/TRBV12-4	TRBJ2-3	.	TRBD2	CASSLPSGGTDTQYF	TGTGCCAGCAGTTTACCTAGCGGGGGCACAGATACGCAGTATTTT
TRBV6-1	TRBJ2-3	few	TRBD2	CASAGGARTDTQYF	TGTGCCAGCGCCGGGGGGGCCCGCACAGATACGCAGTATTTT
TRBV20-1	TRBJ2-1	few	.	CSASLLPAYEQFF	TGCAGTGCTAGTCTACTACCGGCCTATGAGCAGTTCTTC
TRBV28	TRBJ2-4	.	TRBD2	CASSFGRAAIAKNIQYF	TGTGCCAGCAGCTTCGGGAGGGCAGCAATAGCCAAAAACATTCAGTACTTC
TRBV7-2	TRBJ2-1	few	TRBD2	CASSPEGTRKFF	TGTGCCAGCAGCCCAGAGGGGACTAGAAAGTTCTTC
TRBV6-2/TRBV6-3	TRBJ2-5	few	.	CASSSEPQETQYF	TGTGCCAGCAGCTCCGAGCCCCAAGAGACCCAGTACTTC
TRBV10-3	TRBJ2-7	few	.	CAISAFGDYEQYF	TGTGCCATCAGCGCCTTTGGGGATTACGAGCAGTACTTC
TRBV29-1	TRBJ2-1	.	.	CSVADASSYNEQFF	TGCAGCGTTGCTGATGCTAGCTCCTACAATGAGCAGTTCTTC
TRBV6-1	TRBJ2-7	.	.	CASSVGQPEQYF	TGTGCCAGCAGTGTGGGACAACCAGAGCAGTACTTC
TRBV5-1	TRBJ2-3	.	.	CASGSTFPSTDTQYF	TGCGCCAGCGGGTCCACTTTTCCAAGCACAGATACGCAGTATTTT
TRBV29-1	TRBJ2-4	few	TRBD2	CSVAAGQKNIQYF	TGCAGCGTAGCAGCGGGGCAAAAAAACATTCAGTACTTC
TRBV5-5	TRBJ1-1	.	.	CASTVGLGTEAFF	TGTGCCAGCACCGTTGGGTTGGGCACTGAAGCTTTCTTT
TRBV11-1	TRBJ1-1	.	.	CASSLRGRLVAFF	TGTGCCAGCAGCTTGCGGGGGCGTCTCGTAGCTTTCTTT
TRBV5-1	TRBJ2-1	.	.	CASSLVPPGVNNEQFF	TGCGCCAGCAGCTTGGTTCCTCCGGGGGTTAACAATGAGCAGTTCTTC
TRBV12-3/TRBV12-4	TRBJ1-1	.	.	CASSSRGARGAFF	TGTGCCAGCAGCTCCCGGGGGGCGCGGGGAGCTTTCTTT
TRBV7-9	TRBJ2-7	few	TRBD2	CASSLVWTSGYEQYF	TGTGCCAGCAGCTTAGTCTGGACTAGCGGCTACGAGCAGTACTTC
TRBV6-5	TRBJ2-2	.	TRBD1	CASSYSRDRGPAGELFF	TGTGCCAGCAGTTACTCCCGGGACAGGGGGCCGGCCGGGGAGCTGTTTTTT
TRBV10-3	TRBJ2-2	few	.	CAIMRGYANTGELFF	TGTGCCATCATGCGGGGCTACGCGAACACCGGGGAGCTGTTTTTT
TRBV20-1	TRBJ1-3	.	.	CSARDRGYSGNTIYF	TGCAGTGCTAGAGATCGGGGATACTCTGGAAACACCATATATTTT
TRBV7-9	TRBJ2-4	few	.	CASSLGGNIQYF	TGTGCCAGCAGCTTAGGGGGGAACATTCAGTACTTC
TRBV5-6	TRBJ2-5	few	.	CASSLGVISQETQYF	TGTGCCAGCAGCTTAGGGGTCATTTCACAAGAGACCCAGTACTTC
TRBV7-9	TRBJ1-2	.	.	CASSFFGQGDYGYTF	TGTGCCAGCAGCTTCTTCGGGCAGGGAGACTATGGCTACACCTTC
TRBV5-1	TRBJ1-4	few	TRBD1	CASRRDRGEKLFF	TGCGCCAGCAGACGAGACAGGGGAGAAAAACTGTTTTTT
TRBV9	TRBJ1-4	few	TRBD1	CASSVDRGDEKLFF	TGTGCCAGCAGCGTAGACAGGGGTGATGAAAAACTGTTTTTT
TRBV6-5	TRBJ2-1	few	.	CASRYRALVGDEQFF	TGTGCCAGCAGATACCGGGCCCTAGTGGGGGATGAGCAGTTCTTC
TRBV10-3	TRBJ1-1	.	.	CAISEPGRDLRTEAFF	TGTGCCATCAGTGAGCCAGGCAGGGATCTGAGGACTGAAGCTTTCTTT
TRBV28	TRBJ2-5	.	TRBD2	CASSVTGTSRETQYF	TGTGCCAGCAGCGTCACGGGGACTAGCAGGGAGACCCAGTACTTC
TRBV6-5	TRBJ1-1	.	.	CASSYGRKNTEAFF	TGTGCCAGCAGTTACGGCAGAAAGAACACTGAAGCTTTCTTT
TRBV20-1	TRBJ2-1	few	.	CSASDSMNEQFF	TGCAGTGCTAGTGACTCTATGAATGAGCAGTTCTTC
TRBV20-1	TRBJ2-7	few	TRBD2	CSARLAVYEQYF	TGCAGTGCAAGACTAGCGGTCTACGAGCAGTACTTC
TRBV29-1	TRBJ2-3	.	.	CSVEDGGGTDTQYF	TGCAGCGTTGAAGATGGAGGGGGCACAGATACGCAGTATTTT
TRBV20-1	TRBJ2-5	.	.	CSARDQGRAQETQYF	TGCAGTGCTAGAGATCAGGGGCGGGCTCAAGAGACCCAGTACTTC